The rows below give T cell receptor beta chains drawn from one sample of a study of OX40 agonist ivuxolimab in advanced cancers. Some clones are missing from TCRdb's copy, which holds only in-frame ones; the method was immunoSEQ multiplex PCR. This sample has 45,000 to 55,000 clones, with over 80% found just once. Sequencing used CD4+ or CD8+ T cells sorted from blood, obtained in a trial of the OX40 agonist ivuxolimab. The origin of the receptors is an adult with an advanced solid tumor such as melanoma, head and neck, liver or kidney cancer. Both conserved end residues are part of each CDR3.

J gene: TRBJ2-3
V gene: TRBV6-5
CDR3 protein: CASSPAAGTQYF

J gene: TRBJ2-6
V gene: TRBV7-9
CDR3 protein: CASSLWTIGANVLTF

J gene: TRBJ1-6
V gene: TRBV7-6
CDR3 protein: CASSLDPTYNSPLHF

J gene: TRBJ2-3
V gene: TRBV5-8
CDR3 protein: CASSRRGIPTDTQYF

J gene: TRBJ2-7
V gene: TRBV5-6
CDR3 protein: CASSFAGYEQYF

J gene: TRBJ2-7
V gene: TRBV7-8
CDR3 protein: CASSLTSRLALDEQYF

J gene: TRBJ2-3
V gene: TRBV6-6
CDR3 protein: CASSYGARRDTQYF

J gene: TRBJ1-1
V gene: TRBV7-9
CDR3 protein: CASSYRQGPNTEAFF

J gene: TRBJ1-2
V gene: TRBV7-2
CDR3 protein: CASSLFGATSSGYGYTF

J gene: TRBJ2-2
V gene: TRBV29-1
CDR3 protein: CSVDRQGAGELFF

J gene: TRBJ2-7
V gene: TRBV11-2
CDR3 protein: CASSWAGGNAYEQYF

J gene: TRBJ2-5
V gene: TRBV5-5
CDR3 protein: CASSLQGARYQETQYF

J gene: TRBJ1-2
V gene: TRBV5-1
CDR3 protein: CASSLTTGGGYGYTF

J gene: TRBJ2-1
V gene: TRBV5-1
CDR3 protein: CASSENLAGVSNEQFF

J gene: TRBJ1-3
V gene: TRBV7-9
CDR3 protein: CASSLEAGAGNTIYF

J gene: TRBJ1-6
V gene: TRBV7-9
CDR3 protein: CASSPGQNNSPLHF

J gene: TRBJ1-1
V gene: TRBV29-1
CDR3 protein: CSVEVQANTEAFF

J gene: TRBJ2-7
V gene: TRBV5-1
CDR3 protein: CASSSPMGGSEQYF

J gene: TRBJ2-3
V gene: TRBV7-2
CDR3 protein: CASSLALQTGVFADTQYF

J gene: TRBJ1-6
V gene: TRBV11-1
CDR3 protein: CASRGEQGANSPLHF

J gene: TRBJ2-5
V gene: TRBV5-1
CDR3 protein: CASSFSGIQETQYF

J gene: TRBJ1-2
V gene: TRBV6-1
CDR3 protein: CASSEALRGYDGYTF

J gene: TRBJ1-6
V gene: TRBV7-9
CDR3 protein: CASQGFVNSPLHF

J gene: TRBJ2-1
V gene: TRBV6-4
CDR3 protein: CASSDQGSGGHEQFF

J gene: TRBJ2-5
V gene: TRBV4-1
CDR3 protein: CASSLGGRLETQYF

J gene: TRBJ2-2
V gene: TRBV25-1
CDR3 protein: CASSGTSGGYTGELFF

J gene: TRBJ1-1
V gene: TRBV6-6
CDR3 protein: CASRALGEAFF